These T cell receptor beta chains were read from a single sample in a study of read filtering for tumor transcriptome and immune sequencing. Via MiXCR, TCRdb re-called the reads, giving one row per CDR3 protein. This table holds about 63,000 distinct CDR3 sequences, around 13% found once. Sequencing was carried out using a population of CD138-negative cells sorted from bone marrow. These TCRs come from a donor at least 40 years old with multiple myeloma. The CDR3 runs from the conserved cysteine through the conserved F or W. The D gene is left open where the match is weak. The size of a clone is reported for some rows only, either as once, few or many, or as a class for expanded clones.

many	TRBJ2-1	TRBV11-3	TRBD2	CASSTGTSEQFF	TGTGCCAGCAGCACCGGGACTAGCGAGCAGTTCTTC
few	TRBJ1-1	TRBV29-1	TRBD1	CSAFRGEAFF	TGTAGCGCATTCAGGGGGGAAGCTTTCTTT
many	TRBJ2-3	TRBV28	TRBD2	CASTIQLAGGGDTQYF	TGTGCCAGCACTATACAACTAGCGGGAGGAGGTGATACGCAGTATTTT
many	TRBJ1-1	TRBV20-1	-	CSASLNTEAFF	TGCAGTGCCAGTCTTAACACTGAAGCTTTCTTT
many	TRBJ2-6	TRBV7-3	-	CASSLSPRFGSGANVLTF	TGTGCCAGCAGCTTATCCCCACGTTTCGGCTCTGGGGCCAACGTCCTGACTTTC
-	TRBJ1-2	TRBV19	TRBD1	CASSLRTGGIVYGYTF	TGTGCCAGTAGTCTCCGGACAGGGGGAATTGTCTATGGCTACACCTTC
many	TRBJ2-7	TRBV12-3/TRBV12-4	TRBD1	CASSFDGTGLGQYF	TGTGCCAGCAGTTTTGATGGGACAGGCCTAGGACAGTACTTC
many	TRBJ2-5	TRBV20-1	TRBD2	CSARDPSGRVGVQETQYF	TGCAGTGCTAGAGATCCGAGCGGGAGAGTTGGGGTCCAAGAGACCCAGTACTTC
many	TRBJ2-5	TRBV29-1	-	CSVNDRNHQETQYF	TGCAGCGTTAATGACAGAAATCATCAAGAGACCCAGTACTTC
many	TRBJ2-3	TRBV27	-	CASSPTTRSTDTQYF	TGTGCCAGCAGTCCGACGACTAGGAGCACAGATACGCAGTATTTT
many	TRBJ2-1	TRBV6-1	-	CASSGVFTDEQFF	TGTGCCAGCAGTGGGGTCTTTACGGATGAGCAGTTCTTC